The sequence of this T cell receptor (beta chain) was determined in a study of OX40 agonist ivuxolimab in advanced cancers. Study as a whole: Prior therapy, whether anti-PD-1, anti-PD-L1 or anti-CTLA-4, was allowed, and 35% to 40% had some.

The CDR3 totals 12 residues. Germline-derived CDR1 and CDR2 are MNHNS and SASEGT. V shed 4 bases and J shed 10 bases, with 11 bases lying between them. Points from the study as a whole: On average, CD8+ T cells showed a greater number of expanded clones than CD4+.

Profiling relied on immunoSEQ multiplex PCR, and the TCRdb table lists in-frame clones only, not all of them. The data hold roughly 53,000 clones, with approximately 90% observed a single time. On this clone: Its matching antigen is unknown.

The chain couples TRBV6-1 to TRBJ2-1, with D possibly being TRBD2 (6 bases). The sequencing here drew on CD4+ or CD8+ T cells sorted from blood, taken in a trial of the OX40 agonist ivuxolimab. The TCR was taken from an adult with an advanced solid tumor such as melanoma, head and neck, liver or kidney cancer. The CDR3 nucleotides are TGTGCCAGCAGTGCGGCTAGCGCCGAGCAGTTCTTC. Translation: CASSAASAEQFF.